The 15 T cell receptor beta chains given below trace back to one sample, sequenced in a study of early T cells in non-severe SARS-CoV-2 infection. Each CDR3 protein gets one entry after TCRdb re-called the 5' RACE reads with MiXCR. In the table there are 40,000 to 45,000 distinct CDR3 sequences, roughly 6.6% of which are singletons. This material consisted of whole blood, taken at baseline. These receptors came from an adult who was a healthcare worker with PCR-confirmed SARS-CoV-2 infection or an uninfected control (not recorded which).

Many counts were recorded for this clonotype. V is TRBV27 and J is TRBJ1-1, with 7 positions matching TRBD1. Germline assignment: CDR1 MNHEY and CDR2 SMNVEV (reference sequence). The J segment lost 5 bases and the V segment lost 7 bases, leaving 10 bases of the junction unmatched. The CDR3 extends over 14 amino acids. In DNA, the CDR3 is TGTGCCAGCACCCTTGGGCAGGGGGGGACTGAAGCTTTCTTT. Protein sequence: CASTLGQGGTEAFF.

This clonotype was counted many times. V is TRBV4-3 and J is TRBJ2-5, with 8 bases identical to TRBD2. The CDR3 has 18 amino acids. V dropped 0 bases and J dropped 5; count of bases not matched to a gene: 14. CDR1 and CDR2 (germline): LGHNA, YSLEER. CDR3 nucleotide sequence: TGCGCCAGCAGCCAAGATTGGGCTAGCGGGTCCCTGGGGGAGACCCAGTACTTC. Protein product: CASSQDWASGSLGETQYF.

The gene calls are TRBV4-2 and TRBJ1-4, with D tentatively TRBD1 (5 bases). The CDR3 spans 16 residues. CDR1 and CDR2 from the germline V gene are LGHNA and YNFKEQ. Trimming cost V 4 bases and J 7 bases, with 19 bases left between them. CDR3 DNA: TGTGCCAGCAGCCGCCGCCCCGGAATCGGGGCTGAAAAACTGTTTTTT. Translation: CASSRRPGIGAEKLFF.

This clonotype counts as medium-sized (0.01 to 0.1%). This rearrangement joins TRBV20-1 to TRBJ2-5; D is possibly TRBD1 (5 bases). There are 14 residues in the CDR3. In germline, CDR1 is DFQATT, CDR2 SNEGSKA (reference sequence). Deletions cut 3 bases from V and 5 bases from J, with 16 bases between. The CDR3 coding sequence is TGCAGTGCTAGTCGTTCGGCAGGGCAGGAGACCCAGTACTTC. This codes for CSASRSAGQETQYF.

This clonotype has a count of ten or more. The rearrangement joins TRBV11-2 to TRBJ2-7, with no clear D. Trimming pared 1 base from V and 1 base from J, leaving 2 bases between. Germline V gene lookup returns CDR1 SGHAT and CDR2 FQNNGV. There are 12 residues in the CDR3. The CDR3 protein is CASSLGSYEQYF. In DNA form, the CDR3 reads TGTGCCAGCAGCTTAGGTTCCTACGAGCAGTACTTC. Variable domain in full (rest from reference TRBV11-2 and TRBJ2-7): EAGVAQSPRYKIIEKRQSVAFWCNPISGHATLYWYQQILGQGPKLLIQFQNNGVVDDSQLPKDRFSAERLKGVDSTLKIQPAKLEDSAVYLCASSLGSYEQYFGPGTRLTVT.

The rearrangement links TRBV4-3 to TRBJ1-1; D not certain. Germline CDR1 reads LGHNA; CDR2 reads YSLEER. The CDR3 totals 17 residues. V lost 3 bases and J 4 bases, leaving 21 bases between the germline ends. Here the CDR3 reads CASSQRVMAGGSTEAFF. The DNA for the CDR3 is TGCGCCAGCAGCCAGAGGGTAATGGCTGGAGGGAGCACTGAAGCTTTCTTT.

In its sample, this clonotype was seen a few times. The V gene is TRBV19, the J gene TRBJ2-7; D may match TRBD1 or TRBD2 (6 bases each). V lost 5 bases to trimming and J lost 5 bases, with 19 bases between them. In germline, CDR1 is LNHDA, CDR2 SQIVND (reference sequence). The CDR3 consists of 15 residues. CDR3 region: CASSARDIRRDEQYF. For the CDR3, the DNA is TGTGCCAGTAGTGCAAGGGACATTCGGAGGGACGAGCAGTACTTC.

The chain employs TRBV6-5 and TRBJ2-7; TRBD2 might be the D (6 bases). Trimming took off 5 bases at V and 6 bases at J, with 23 bases between the two ends. This CDR3 is 16 amino acids long. Germline CDR1 and CDR2: MNHEY and SVGAGI. Here the CDR3 DNA reads TGTGCCAGCAGTCGAGCCACACGTCGGGGGATCATCGAGCAGTACTTC. The encoded protein is CASSRATRRGIIEQYF.

This clonotype was found a few times. V and J are TRBV5-4 and TRBJ1-1; 9 positions agree with TRBD1. Germline V gene lookup returns CDR1 SGHNT and CDR2 YYREEE (reference sequence). Losses at the gene ends were 0 bases for V and 5 bases for J; bases not matched to a gene: 5. CDR3 size: 15 residues. The CDR3 here is CASSLEAQGATEAFF. DNA for the CDR3: TGTGCCAGCAGCTTGGAGGCACAGGGGGCTACTGAAGCTTTCTTT. Combining the CDR3 with reference TRBV5-4 and TRBJ1-1 gives the whole variable domain ETGVTQSPTHLIKTRGQQVTLRCSSQSGHNTVSWYQQALGQGPQFIFQYYREEENGRGNFPPRFSGLQFPNYSSELNVNALELDDSALYLCASSLEAQGATEAFFGQGTRLTVV.

The sample holds a few counts of this clonotype. The V and J genes are TRBV19 and TRBJ2-5, with 8 bases aligning to TRBD2. The CDR3 length is 14 residues. V was clipped by 3 bases and J by 2 bases; unmatched bases: 2. The germline V gene has CDR1 LNHDA and CDR2 SQIVND (reference sequence). CDR3 sequence (DNA): TGTGCCAGTAGTATGGCTAGCGGGCAAGAGACCCAGTACTTC. As protein: CASSMASGQETQYF. Complete variable domain (other parts from reference TRBV19 and TRBJ2-5): DGGITQSPKYLFRKEGQNVTLSCEQNLNHDAMYWYRQDPGQGLRLIYYSQIVNDFQKGDIAEGYSVSREKKESFPLTVTSAQKNPTAFYLCASSMASGQETQYFGPGTRLLVL.

Many counts were recorded for this clonotype. The chain carries TRBV6-5 and TRBJ1-4, with 9 bases lining up with TRBD1. With 5 bases clipped from V and 8 bases from J, the junction kept 9 bases outside the gene matches. CDR3 size: 15 residues. Germline CDR1 is MNHEY and CDR2 is SVGAGI. CDR3 residues: CASSPLTGGQEKLFF. Here the CDR3 DNA reads TGTGCCAGCAGTCCCCTGACAGGGGGTCAAGAAAAACTGTTTTTT.

This clonotype was detected many times. This sequence joins TRBV7-2 and TRBJ2-3; D is perhaps TRBD1 (5 bases). Germline lookup yields CDR1 SGHTA and CDR2 FQGNSA. The CDR3 consists of 15 residues. Trimming cost V 5 bases and J 3 bases, with 15 bases left between them. The CDR3 sequence: CASSPQGAITDTQYF. CDR3 in DNA: TGTGCCAGCAGCCCTCAAGGGGCTATAACAGATACGCAGTATTTT.

CDR3 sequence: CAISEPSGGAYEQYF. The CDR3 DNA reads as TGTGCCATCAGTGAGCCTAGCGGAGGGGCCTACGAGCAGTACTTC. The rearrangement joins TRBV10-3 to TRBJ2-7, with 7 bases lining up with TRBD2. This CDR3 region has 15 residues. Germline V gives CDR1 ENHRY, CDR2 SYGVKD. With V trimmed by 2 bases and J by 2 bases, 6 bases remained unmatched.

This clonotype was picked up many times. The rearrangement links TRBV5-6 to TRBJ2-7; D uncertain. Germline V lookup: CDR1 SGHDT, CDR2 YYEEEE. V lost 5 bases, J lost 3 bases, and 6 bases lay in between. The CDR3 runs 11 residues. This CDR3 reads CASSFIYEQYF. The CDR3 DNA sequence: TGTGCCAGCAGTTTCATCTACGAGCAGTACTTC.

This clonotype is labeled medium-sized. The gene calls are TRBV2 and TRBJ2-7, with 7 positions matching TRBD2. The CDR3 loop spans 14 amino acids. Trimming took 10 bases from V and 0 from J; bases not matched to a gene: 9. CDR1 SNHLY and CDR2 FYNNEI come from the germline V gene. In nucleotides, the CDR3 is TGTGCCATATCCTCAAGCGGGAACTCCTACGAGCAGTACTTC. Protein sequence: CAISSSGNSYEQYF.